This TCR beta chain was found in a study of Ad26.COV2.S vaccination and SARS-CoV-2 variants. Study-wide background: Donor allocation was to the COV1001 Ad26.COV2.S trial arm. Study conclusions and caveats: Recipients given vaccine exceeded placebo recipients in spike-specific TCR breadth.

Treatment: about 20 received Ad26.COV2.S at low or high dose, single or two shots; a few received placebo; per-sample allocation not given. Day 63 following the first vaccine or placebo injection was when the samples were taken. Built on an Ad26 vector, the vaccine expressed Wuhan-strain SARS-CoV-2 spike. TCRdb's table, derived via immunoSEQ multiplex PCR, lists solely in-frame clones and lacks some. Of over 400,000 clones in the sample, around 93% are singletons; the top ten hold approximately 1.6%. Points on this clone: The antigen is not known.

The sequence was obtained from a person between 18 and 65 years old who received the Ad26.COV2.S COVID-19 vaccine or a placebo. The starting material was peripheral blood, obtained in a trial of Ad26.COV2.S vaccine versus placebo.

CDR3 in DNA: TGTGCCAGCAGTTTATGGTTTAGGGGGGGACGAAGCGATGATAATTCACCCCTCCACTTT. Its protein product is CASSLWFRGGRSDDNSPLHF. The chain links TRBV28 to TRBJ1-6; D is possibly TRBD1 (6 bases). V lost 0 bases and J 5 bases, leaving 23 bases between the germline ends. The CDR3 spans 20 residues. The germline CDR1 and CDR2 sequences are MDHEN and SYDVKM.